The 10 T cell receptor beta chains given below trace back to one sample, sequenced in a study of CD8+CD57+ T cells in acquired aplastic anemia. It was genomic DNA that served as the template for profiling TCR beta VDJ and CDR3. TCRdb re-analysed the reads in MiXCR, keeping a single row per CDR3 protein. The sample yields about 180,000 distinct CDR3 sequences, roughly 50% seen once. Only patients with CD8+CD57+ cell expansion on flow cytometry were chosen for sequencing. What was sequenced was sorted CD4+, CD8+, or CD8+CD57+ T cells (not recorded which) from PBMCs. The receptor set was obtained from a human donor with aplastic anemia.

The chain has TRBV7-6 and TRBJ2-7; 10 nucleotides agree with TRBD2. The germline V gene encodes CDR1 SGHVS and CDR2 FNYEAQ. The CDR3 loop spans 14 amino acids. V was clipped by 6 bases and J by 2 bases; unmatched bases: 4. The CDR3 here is CASRGTSVAYEQYF. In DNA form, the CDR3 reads TGTGCCAGCAGAGGGACTAGCGTAGCCTACGAGCAGTACTTC.

In DNA, the CDR3 is TGTGCCAGTAGTGGGAGGGTTGGCTACACCTTC. Its protein product is CASSGRVGYTF. V gene TRBV19 combines with J gene TRBJ1-2; D unclear. CDR3 length: 11 amino acids. The germline gives CDR1 LNHDA, CDR2 SQIVND (reference sequence). The germline V and J ends were trimmed by 5 bases and 7 bases, with 8 bases remaining between them.

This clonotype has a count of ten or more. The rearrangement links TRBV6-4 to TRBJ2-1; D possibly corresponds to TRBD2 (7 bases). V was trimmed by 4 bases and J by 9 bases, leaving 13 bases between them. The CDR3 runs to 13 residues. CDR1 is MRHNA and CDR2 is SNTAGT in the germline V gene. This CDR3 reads CASSGLRGGEQFF. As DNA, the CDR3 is TGTGCCAGCAGTGGGCTAAGGGGGGGTGAGCAGTTCTTC.

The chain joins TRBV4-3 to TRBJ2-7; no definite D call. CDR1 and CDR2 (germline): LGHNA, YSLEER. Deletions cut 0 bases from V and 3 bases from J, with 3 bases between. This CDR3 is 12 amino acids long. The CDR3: CASSQDNYEQYF. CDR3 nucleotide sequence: TGCGCCAGCAGCCAAGACAACTACGAGCAGTACTTC.

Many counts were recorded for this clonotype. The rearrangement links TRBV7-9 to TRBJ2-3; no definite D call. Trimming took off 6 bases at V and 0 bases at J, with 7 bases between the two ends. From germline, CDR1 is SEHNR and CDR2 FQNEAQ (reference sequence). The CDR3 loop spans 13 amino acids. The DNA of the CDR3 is TGTGCCAGCAGGAGAACTAGCACAGATACGCAGTATTTT. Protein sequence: CASRRTSTDTQYF.

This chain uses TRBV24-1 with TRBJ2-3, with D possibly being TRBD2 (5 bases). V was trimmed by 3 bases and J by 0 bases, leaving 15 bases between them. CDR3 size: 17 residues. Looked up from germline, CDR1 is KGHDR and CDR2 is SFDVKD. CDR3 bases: TGTGCCACCAGTGATGCAACACTCCGGGGTAGCACAGATACGCAGTATTTT. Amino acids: CATSDATLRGSTDTQYF.

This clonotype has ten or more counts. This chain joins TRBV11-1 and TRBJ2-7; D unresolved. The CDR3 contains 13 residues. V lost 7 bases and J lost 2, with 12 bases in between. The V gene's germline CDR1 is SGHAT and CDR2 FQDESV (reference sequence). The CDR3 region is CASTPRPAYEQYF. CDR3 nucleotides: TGTGCCAGCACCCCCCGGCCAGCCTACGAGCAGTACTTC.

CDR3 DNA: TGTGCCAGCGCGGGGGCTAGCGGGCGATCCTACGAGCAGTACTTC. Its translation: CASAGASGRSYEQYF. V gene TRBV7-9 combines with J gene TRBJ2-7, with 8 bases that match TRBD2. Looked up from germline, CDR1 is SEHNR and CDR2 is FQNEAQ (reference sequence). The CDR3 is 15 residues long. After removal of 8 bases from V and 1 base from J, the junction contained 10 bases not matched to a gene.

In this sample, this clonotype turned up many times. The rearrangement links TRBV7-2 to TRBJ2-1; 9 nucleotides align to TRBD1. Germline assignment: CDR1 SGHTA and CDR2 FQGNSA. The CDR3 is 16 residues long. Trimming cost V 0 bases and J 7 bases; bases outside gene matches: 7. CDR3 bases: TGTGCCAGCAGCTTAGCCGGGACAGGGTTTAGGAATGAGCAGTTCTTC. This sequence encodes CASSLAGTGFRNEQFF.

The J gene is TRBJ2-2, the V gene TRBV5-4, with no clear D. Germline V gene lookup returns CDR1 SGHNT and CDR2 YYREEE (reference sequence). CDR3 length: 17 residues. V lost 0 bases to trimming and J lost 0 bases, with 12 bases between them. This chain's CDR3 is CASSLVLGYPNTGELFF. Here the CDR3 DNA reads TGTGCCAGCAGCTTGGTCCTCGGCTACCCGAACACCGGGGAGCTGTTTTTT. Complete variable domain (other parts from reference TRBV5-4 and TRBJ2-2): ETGVTQSPTHLIKTRGQQVTLRCSSQSGHNTVSWYQQALGQGPQFIFQYYREEENGRGNFPPRFSGLQFPNYSSELNVNALELDDSALYLCASSLVLGYPNTGELFFGEGSRLTVL.